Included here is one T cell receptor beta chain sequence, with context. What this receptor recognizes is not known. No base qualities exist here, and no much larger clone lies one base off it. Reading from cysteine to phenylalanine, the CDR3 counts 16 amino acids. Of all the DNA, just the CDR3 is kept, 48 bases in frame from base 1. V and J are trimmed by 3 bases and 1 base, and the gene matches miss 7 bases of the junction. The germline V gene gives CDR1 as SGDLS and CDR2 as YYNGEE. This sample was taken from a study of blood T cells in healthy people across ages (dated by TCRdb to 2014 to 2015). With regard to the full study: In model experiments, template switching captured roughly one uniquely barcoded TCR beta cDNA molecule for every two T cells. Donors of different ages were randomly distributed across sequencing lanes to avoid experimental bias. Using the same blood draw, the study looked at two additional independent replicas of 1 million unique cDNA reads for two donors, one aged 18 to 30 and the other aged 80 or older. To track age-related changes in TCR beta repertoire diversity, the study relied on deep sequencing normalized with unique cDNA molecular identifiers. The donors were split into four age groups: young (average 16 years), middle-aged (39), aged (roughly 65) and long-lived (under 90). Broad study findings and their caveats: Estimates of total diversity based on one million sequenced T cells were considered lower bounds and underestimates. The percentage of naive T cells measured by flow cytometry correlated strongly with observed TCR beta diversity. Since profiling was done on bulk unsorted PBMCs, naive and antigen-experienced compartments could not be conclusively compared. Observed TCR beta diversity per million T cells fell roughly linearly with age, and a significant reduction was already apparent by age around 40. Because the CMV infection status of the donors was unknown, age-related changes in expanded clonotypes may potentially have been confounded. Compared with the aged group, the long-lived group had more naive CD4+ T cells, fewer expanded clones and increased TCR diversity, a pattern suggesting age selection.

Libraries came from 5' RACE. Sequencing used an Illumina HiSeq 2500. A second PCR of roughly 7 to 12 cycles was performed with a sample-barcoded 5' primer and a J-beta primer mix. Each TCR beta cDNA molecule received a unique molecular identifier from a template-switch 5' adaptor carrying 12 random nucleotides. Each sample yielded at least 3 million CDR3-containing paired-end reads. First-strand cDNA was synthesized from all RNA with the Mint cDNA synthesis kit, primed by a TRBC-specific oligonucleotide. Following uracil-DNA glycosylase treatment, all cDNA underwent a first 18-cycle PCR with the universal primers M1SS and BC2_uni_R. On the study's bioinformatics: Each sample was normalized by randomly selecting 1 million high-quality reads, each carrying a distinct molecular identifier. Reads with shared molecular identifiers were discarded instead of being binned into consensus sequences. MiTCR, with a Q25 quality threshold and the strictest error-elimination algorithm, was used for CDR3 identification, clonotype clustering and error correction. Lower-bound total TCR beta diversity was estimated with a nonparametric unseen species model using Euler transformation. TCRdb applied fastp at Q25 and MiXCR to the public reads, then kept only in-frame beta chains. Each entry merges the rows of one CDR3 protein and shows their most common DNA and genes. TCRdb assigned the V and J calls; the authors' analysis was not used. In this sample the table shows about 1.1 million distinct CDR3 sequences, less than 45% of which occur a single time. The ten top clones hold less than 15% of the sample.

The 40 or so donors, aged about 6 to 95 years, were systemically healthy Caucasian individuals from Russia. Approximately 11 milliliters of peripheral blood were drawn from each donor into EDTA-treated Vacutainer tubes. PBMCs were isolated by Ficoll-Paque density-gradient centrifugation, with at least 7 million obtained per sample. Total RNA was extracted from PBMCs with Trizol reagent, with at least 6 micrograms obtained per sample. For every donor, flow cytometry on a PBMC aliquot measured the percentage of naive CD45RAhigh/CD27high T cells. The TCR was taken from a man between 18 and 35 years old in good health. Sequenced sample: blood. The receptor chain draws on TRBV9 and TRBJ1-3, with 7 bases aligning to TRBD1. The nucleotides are TGTGCCAGCAGCGGAAGCCTGACAGGGTCTGGAAACACCATATATTTT. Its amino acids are CASSGSLTGSGNTIYF.